These 20 T cell receptor beta chains originate from one sample sequenced in a study of blood T cell repertoires in COVID-19 (TCRdb year 2020). Library generation was performed with the immunoSEQ multiplex PCR assay. TCRdb took this table from immuneACCESS and kept in-frame rearrangements with V and J called. Such tables lack part of the clones; where checked against another copy, unresolved V genes explain under half of the gap, and the rest is unexplained. The sample table shows a few hundred thousand clones, and about 90% are seen once. The biggest ten clones account for approximately 3% of the sample. Sequencing was carried out using peripheral blood. Every receptor here comes from a woman aged 30 to 39 with COVID-19, enrolled during active disease.

This clone came up once. The rearrangement links TRBV19 to TRBJ1-6; D is possibly TRBD1 (5 bases). Germline values: CDR1 LNHDA, CDR2 SQIVND (reference sequence). The CDR3 totals 14 residues. Trimming removed 5 bases from V and 7 bases from J, with 12 bases in between. This chain's CDR3 is CASSSMDTNSPLHF. CDR3 DNA: TGTGCCAGTAGTTCGATGGACACGAATTCACCCCTCCACTTT.

The rearrangement links TRBV3-1 (or the pseudogene TRBV3-2) to TRBJ2-3; 9 bases line up with TRBD2. Germline V gives CDR1 LGHDT, CDR2 YNNKEL (reference sequence). The CDR3 is 20 amino acids. V lost 3 bases and J lost 2; bases outside the gene matches: 18. In nucleotides, the CDR3 is TGTGCCAGCAGCCACATCGTGGCTAGCGGGGAGGGATACATCACAGATACGCAGTATTTT. Protein sequence: CASSHIVASGEGYITDTQYF.

The chain has TRBV5-1 and TRBJ1-2, with D possibly TRBD1 on 6 matching bases. Germline V gene sequence: CDR1 SGHRS, CDR2 YFSETQ. The CDR3 totals 13 residues. Trimming removed 7 bases at V and 6 bases at J, with 16 bases between. DNA of the CDR3: TGCGCCAGCGCCTCATCACAGGGAGATGGCTACACCTTC. This sequence encodes CASASSQGDGYTF.

The rearrangement joins TRBV7-2 to TRBJ1-5; a possible D gene is TRBD1 (5 bases). From germline, CDR1 is SGHTA and CDR2 FQGNSA. The CDR3 covers 14 residues. The V gene lost 5 bases and the J gene lost 5 bases, with 13 bases spanning the gap. CDR3 nucleotide sequence: TGTGCCAGCAGCCTTAGGGAGGGGTATCAGCCCCAGCATTTT. Its translation is CASSLREGYQPQHF.

The CDR3 nucleotides are TGTGCCAGCAAGGAGACAGCGACTAATGAAAAACTGTTTTTT. Its translation is CASKETATNEKLFF. The V call is TRBV2, the J call TRBJ1-4; tentatively, D is TRBD1 (5 bases). The V gene's germline CDR1 is SNHLY and CDR2 FYNNEI. This CDR3 has 14 residues. V was shortened by 7 bases and J by 2 bases, with 11 bases between the two germline ends.

The genes are TRBV5-1 and TRBJ2-3, with TRBD2 identical over 11 bases. Trimming took 3 bases from V and 4 from J; bases not matched to a gene: 1. The CDR3 runs 14 residues. Germline CDR1 and CDR2: SGHRS and YFSETQ. The CDR3 DNA sequence: TGCGCCAGCAGCTCACTAGCGGGAGCAGATACGCAGTATTTT. It specifies CASSSLAGADTQYF.

Turning to this clone: A junction boundary mismatches the germline segment, possibly from a read error. V is TRBV19 and J is TRBJ1-5, with D possibly being TRBD1 (5 bases). The CDR3 consists of 13 residues. Germline lookup yields CDR1 LNHDA and CDR2 SQIVND (reference sequence). The CDR3 DNA reads as TGTGCCAGTAGTTATGACAGCAACCAGCCCCAGCATTTT. Amino acid sequence: CASSYDSNQPQHF. The variable domain in full, completed from reference TRBV19 and TRBJ1-5, reads DGGITQSPKYLFRKEGQNVTLSCEQNLNHDAMYWYRQDPGQGLRLIYYSQIVNDFQKGDIAEGYSVSREKKESFPLTVTSAQKNPTAFYLCASSYDSNQPQHFGDGTRLSIL.

The chain is built from TRBV11-2 and TRBJ2-1; a weak D match, TRBD2 (7 bases). CDR3 length: 16 residues. V lost 5 bases and J 4 bases, leaving 18 bases between the germline ends. CDR1 and CDR2 (germline): SGHAT, FQNNGV. The CDR3 loop is CASSPLRGGAYNEQFF. CDR3 nucleotides: TGTGCCAGCAGCCCGTTAAGGGGGGGGGCTTACAATGAGCAGTTCTTC.

The rearrangement uses TRBV6-4 and TRBJ2-7, with a tentative D call TRBD2 (5 bases). Germline CDR1 is MRHNA and CDR2 is SNTAGT. The CDR3 runs 14 residues. V was shortened by 5 bases and J by 2 bases, with 13 bases between the two germline ends. The CDR3 is CASSPEGGPYEQYF. CDR3 nucleotides: TGTGCCAGCAGTCCCGAGGGCGGACCCTACGAGCAGTACTTC.

V usage is TRBV28 and J usage is TRBJ1-4; D not certain. The CDR3 has 17 residues. V was clipped by 6 bases and J by 2 bases, with 19 bases between them. Germline values: CDR1 MDHEN, CDR2 SYDVKM. The DNA of the CDR3 is TGTGCCAGCAGCCCCACGCGCCTTTTGAGGACTAATGAAAAACTGTTTTTT. Translation: CASSPTRLLRTNEKLFF.

V and J are TRBV4-1 and TRBJ2-3, with D possibly matching TRBD2 (5 bases). This CDR3 has 15 residues. Germline loops: CDR1 MGHRA, CDR2 YSYEKL. The V gene lost 3 bases and the J gene lost 4 bases, with 14 bases spanning the gap. CDR3 residues: CASSHSSGPPDTQYF. CDR3 sequence (DNA): TGCGCCAGCAGCCACTCAAGCGGCCCCCCAGATACGCAGTATTTT.

This chain joins TRBV4-3 and TRBJ1-1; tentatively, D is TRBD1 (5 bases). CDR3 length: 13 amino acids. From germline, CDR1 is LGHNA and CDR2 YSLEER. V lost 4 bases to trimming and J lost 3 bases, with 9 bases between them. The CDR3 sequence: CASSPQQDTEAFF. The CDR3 nucleotides are TGCGCCAGCAGCCCCCAACAGGACACTGAAGCTTTCTTT.

The chain is built from TRBV5-1 and TRBJ2-5; 7 nucleotides line up with TRBD2. The germline V gene encodes CDR1 SGHRS and CDR2 YFSETQ. The CDR3 loop spans 16 amino acids. The V and J ends lost 5 bases and 1 base, in that order; junction bases with no gene match: 11. CDR3 DNA sequence: TGCGCCAGCAGTTTCCGTCCCGGGGAGGGCCAAGAGACCCAGTACTTC. This codes for CASSFRPGEGQETQYF.

The chain carries TRBV2 and TRBJ1-6, with D maybe TRBD1 (6 bases). V was shortened by 3 bases and J by 4 bases, with 10 bases between the two germline ends. This CDR3 has 15 residues. Germline CDR1 is SNHLY and CDR2 is FYNNEI. The CDR3, as DNA: TGTGCCAGCAGTGATTTGGACAGTTATAATTCACCCCTCCACTTT. This gives the protein CASSDLDSYNSPLHF.

The V gene is TRBV11-2, the J gene TRBJ2-2, with 8 bases aligning to TRBD1. Germline V gene sequence: CDR1 SGHAT, CDR2 FQNNGV. Trimming took 5 bases from V and 3 from J; bases not matched to a gene: 11. The CDR3 loop spans 17 amino acids. CDR3 DNA: TGTGCCAGCAGCGGACGGTCGGGACAGGCGTACACCGGGGAGCTGTTTTTT. This translates into CASSGRSGQAYTGELFF.

The DNA for the CDR3 is TGTGCCAGCTCACCTGCTCTAGGACTAGGGGTTGGTGAGCAGTTCTTC. As protein: CASSPALGLGVGEQFF. The V gene is TRBV18, the J gene TRBJ2-1; 7 bases align to TRBD2. The CDR3 totals 16 residues. Germline V gene lookup returns CDR1 KGHSH and CDR2 LQKENI. V was clipped by 3 bases and J by 9 bases; unmatched bases: 14.

The chain carries TRBV4-1 and TRBJ1-5; no firm D call. Trimming took off 0 bases at V and 4 bases at J, with 7 bases between the two ends. Germline V gives CDR1 MGHRA, CDR2 YSYEKL. The CDR3 consists of 14 residues. CDR3 amino acids: CASSQDGRNQPQHF. The CDR3 bases are TGCGCCAGCAGCCAAGATGGGAGGAATCAGCCCCAGCATTTT.

The chain links TRBV4-1 to TRBJ1-1; 8 nucleotides align to TRBD1. Trimming at V came to 2 bases and at J to 5 bases, leaving 7 bases not matched to a gene. Per germline, CDR1 MGHRA and CDR2 YSYEKL. The CDR3 length is 15 residues. The CDR3 reads CASSQRWTGRTEAFF. DNA of the CDR3: TGCGCCAGCAGCCAAAGGTGGACAGGGAGGACTGAAGCTTTCTTT.

The chain carries TRBV27 and TRBJ2-3, with 8 bases that match TRBD1. V lost 7 bases and J lost 4; bases outside the gene matches: 19. Germline V gene sequence: CDR1 MNHEY, CDR2 SMNVEV (reference sequence). This CDR3 region has 18 residues. CDR3 region: CASTYSPRGRGPADTQYF. The CDR3, as DNA: TGTGCCAGCACCTATTCACCCCGGGGCAGGGGGCCAGCAGATACGCAGTATTTT.

This sequence joins TRBV4-3 and TRBJ1-1, with TRBD1 matching 7 bases. CDR3 length equals 14 residues. Losses at the gene ends were 1 base for V and 5 bases for J; bases not matched to a gene: 4. Germline lookup yields CDR1 LGHNA and CDR2 YSLEER. The CDR3 loop is CASSQGYRGTEAFF. CDR3 in DNA: TGCGCCAGCAGCCAAGGGTACAGGGGAACTGAAGCTTTCTTT.